The source of this T cell receptor beta chain is a study of blood T cell repertoires in COVID-19. About the study: The United States, Italy and Spain provided the acute and convalescent COVID-19 samples. T cells, B-cell-depleted T cells, or PBMCs supplied cDNA or gDNA.

V gave up 7 bases and J gave up 5 bases, with 18 bases separating them. CDR1 SGDLS and CDR2 YYNGEE come from the germline V gene. This CDR3 is built from 14 residues. Study processing details: Scientists estimated how many nucleated cells there were by amplifying reference gene primers. Profiled with immunoSEQ multiplex PCR; TCRdb holds only in-frame clones, not every one. V and J calls and clone size are as listed in that table; D and trimming were resolved from the DNA. The table records approximately 150,000 clones, roughly nine tenths of them present only once. The TCR comes from a woman aged 55-75 years with active COVID-19. The chain couples TRBV9 to TRBJ1-1, with D possibly being TRBD1 (6 bases). Sequencing was carried out using peripheral blood. The CDR3 nucleotides are TGTGCCAGCGGCCGGGACATGGGGCAAACTGAAGCTTTCTTT. This sequence encodes CASGRDMGQTEAFF.